The present entry profiles one TCR beta chain with its context. PCR primers comprised 60 Vbeta and 13 Jbeta primers. The repertoire was sequenced with immunoSEQ multiplex PCR; TCRdb's copy has only in-frame clones and lacks some. The table shows 200,000 or so clones, with roughly 87% occurring only once. All donors participated as healthy donors of bone marrow. The record originates from a study of cytomegalovirus exposure and HLA in healthy donors. About the research overall: Earlier work reported 95 million to 130 million unique TCR beta sequences from 150 million to 200 million T cells. As released early, the data held roughly 85 million unique TCRs from HLA-typed donors.

With 2 bases removed from V and 2 bases from J, the gap between germline ends came to 13 bases. The CDR3 contains 14 residues. Germline CDR1 and CDR2: GTSNPN and SVGIG (reference sequence). The origin of this receptor is a girl in the first two years of life in good health and CMV-seronegative. This chain links TRBV30 with TRBJ2-7, with D uncertain. Sequenced material: PBMCs. The CDR3 DNA reads as TGTGCCTGGAGTCCTCTTAGCACCGCCTACGAGCAGTACTTC. Encoded protein: CAWSPLSTAYEQYF.